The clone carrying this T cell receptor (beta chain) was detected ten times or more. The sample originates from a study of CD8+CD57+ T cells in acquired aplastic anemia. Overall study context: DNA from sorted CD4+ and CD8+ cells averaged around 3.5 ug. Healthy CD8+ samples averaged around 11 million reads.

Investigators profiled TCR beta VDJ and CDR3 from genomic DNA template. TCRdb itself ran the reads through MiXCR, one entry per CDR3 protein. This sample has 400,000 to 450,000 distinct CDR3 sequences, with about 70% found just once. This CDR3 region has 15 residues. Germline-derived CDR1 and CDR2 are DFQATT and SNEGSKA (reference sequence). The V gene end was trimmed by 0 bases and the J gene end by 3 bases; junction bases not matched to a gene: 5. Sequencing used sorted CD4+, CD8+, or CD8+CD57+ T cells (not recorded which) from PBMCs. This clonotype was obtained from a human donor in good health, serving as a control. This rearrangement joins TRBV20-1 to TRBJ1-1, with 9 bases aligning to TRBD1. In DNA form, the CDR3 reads TGCAGTGCTAGAGAGGGACAGGGTGGATACACTGAAGCTTTCTTT. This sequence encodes CSAREGQGGYTEAFF.